The rows below give T cell receptor beta chains drawn from one sample of a study of blood T cell repertoires in COVID-19. The protocol was immunoSEQ multiplex PCR, while the TCRdb copy is restricted to in-frame clones and leaves out a portion. The sample shows 200,000 to 250,000 clones, roughly 90% of them seen only once. The specimen sequenced was peripheral blood. These receptors were obtained from a man aged 60 to 75 who had recovered from COVID-19. Each CDR3 is given with its conserved first and last residue. Fields, in order: D gene, CDR3 length, V gene, clone size, CDR3 protein. The D gene is left open where the match is weak. The size field is filled for only some rows; it gives once, few, many or a size class.

D: TRBD1
length: 14
V: TRBV9
size: -
CDR3: CASSPGGNFYGYTF

D: -
length: 14
V: TRBV4-1
size: -
CDR3: CASSRRAGAYEQYF

D: -
length: 13
V: TRBV6-5
size: -
CDR3: CASRVQGGQPQHF

D: -
length: 13
V: TRBV7-2
size: -
CDR3: CASSLGGGTGYTF

D: -
length: 13
V: TRBV7-2
size: -
CDR3: CASSLDRGNTIYF

D: TRBD2
length: 13
V: TRBV7-2
size: -
CDR3: CASSRREAYEQYF

D: -
length: 13
V: TRBV5-6
size: -
CDR3: CASSRYPNQPQHF

D: TRBD1
length: 15
V: TRBV6-5
size: once
CDR3: CASSSPDRGNYGYTF

D: -
length: 15
V: TRBV6-5
size: -
CDR3: CASSPRAAVYNEQFF

D: -
length: 14
V: TRBV3-1/TRBV3-2
size: -
CDR3: CASSQDVATGELFF

D: -
length: 14
V: TRBV19
size: -
CDR3: CASSSGFVYNEQFF

D: TRBD1
length: 15
V: TRBV5-4
size: -
CDR3: CASSGPGQGTDTQYF

D: TRBD1
length: 15
V: TRBV5-4
size: -
CDR3: CASSYGQGRQETQYF

D: TRBD1
length: 14
V: TRBV6-2/TRBV6-3
size: -
CDR3: CASSILTGGGEQYF

D: TRBD2
length: 16
V: TRBV5-4
size: -
CDR3: CASSHTSGRTTDTQYF

D: -
length: 15
V: TRBV7-2
size: -
CDR3: CASSLVQFLSETQYF

D: -
length: 14
V: TRBV7-7
size: -
CDR3: CASSLRAFDYEQYF

D: -
length: 14
V: TRBV18
size: -
CDR3: CASSRELRVYGYTF

D: TRBD1
length: 13
V: TRBV12-3/TRBV12-4
size: -
CDR3: CASSADRGQTQYF

D: -
length: 17
V: TRBV6-6
size: -
CDR3: CASSPRNRVGSGNTIYF

D: TRBD1
length: 14
V: TRBV5-1
size: -
CDR3: CASSPQGEADTQYF

D: TRBD1
length: 16
V: TRBV6-2/TRBV6-3
size: -
CDR3: CASSPLPGQGGNTIYF

D: TRBD1
length: 13
V: TRBV5-6
size: -
CDR3: CASSIGQGDGYTF

D: -
length: 14
V: TRBV7-2
size: once
CDR3: CASSKNRGTDTQYF

D: TRBD1
length: 15
V: TRBV11-2
size: -
CDR3: CASRLRGQGDSEQYF

D: -
length: 17
V: TRBV19
size: -
CDR3: CASSPRQAPSHTDTQYF

D: TRBD1
length: 17
V: TRBV19
size: -
CDR3: CASSPRQGMSSYNEQFF

D: -
length: 11
V: TRBV28
size: -
CDR3: CASSAREKLFF

D: TRBD1
length: 14
V: TRBV30
size: -
CDR3: CAWSPTGTGNGYTF

D: TRBD1
length: 15
V: TRBV19
size: -
CDR3: CASSMRTGVLQPQHF

D: TRBD1
length: 16
V: TRBV19
size: -
CDR3: CASSTLDRGLDYGYTF

D: -
length: 15
V: TRBV5-8
size: -
CDR3: CASSFRGSYNSPLHF

D: TRBD2
length: 19
V: TRBV11-3
size: -
CDR3: CASSLGASGNLGGRNTQYF

D: -
length: 14
V: TRBV29-1
size: -
CDR3: CSVAIGQGRQPQHF

D: TRBD2
length: 15
V: TRBV3-1/TRBV3-2
size: -
CDR3: CAKRTAGGLYNEQFF

D: TRBD1
length: 14
V: TRBV2
size: -
CDR3: CASSVGTGDQPQHF

D: -
length: 16
V: TRBV7-8
size: -
CDR3: CASSLATAAAIETQYF

D: -
length: 14
V: TRBV6-2/TRBV6-3
size: -
CDR3: CASSRTVNTGELFF

D: TRBD1
length: 14
V: TRBV3-1/TRBV3-2
size: -
CDR3: CASSRGTGGLGYTF

D: -
length: 12
V: TRBV5-6
size: -
CDR3: CASSFRSHEQYF

D: -
length: 14
V: TRBV19
size: -
CDR3: CASSMGQASYEQYF

D: -
length: 16
V: TRBV7-9
size: -
CDR3: CASSLAYGVSDEKLFF

D: TRBD2
length: 17
V: TRBV5-8
size: -
CDR3: CASSSRLAGVIADTQYF

D: -
length: 12
V: TRBV12-3/TRBV12-4
size: -
CDR3: CASSIDRETQYF

D: TRBD1
length: 14
V: TRBV6-5
size: -
CDR3: CATVVDRGVTEAFF

D: -
length: 14
V: TRBV4-1
size: -
CDR3: CASSSGATGSEAFF

D: TRBD2
length: 14
V: TRBV2
size: -
CDR3: CASSENLAGKTQYF

D: TRBD1
length: 18
V: TRBV19
size: -
CDR3: CASSIDFLGTGYVREQYF

D: -
length: 14
V: TRBV7-2
size: -
CDR3: CASSSGTFTDTQYF

D: TRBD2
length: 15
V: TRBV6-1
size: -
CDR3: CASSEQAGAAETQYF

D: TRBD1
length: 15
V: TRBV19
size: -
CDR3: CASSNTGGGIYGYTF

D: TRBD1
length: 17
V: TRBV27
size: -
CDR3: CASGPGTGVQGLHGYTF

D: TRBD1
length: 13
V: TRBV5-4
size: -
CDR3: CASSPGQEYGYTF

D: TRBD1
length: 14
V: TRBV27
size: -
CDR3: CASAPGTGDYEQYF

D: -
length: 11
V: TRBV5-6
size: -
CDR3: CASRRDGGYTF

D: -
length: 15
V: TRBV19
size: once
CDR3: CASSIDRAGNQPQHF